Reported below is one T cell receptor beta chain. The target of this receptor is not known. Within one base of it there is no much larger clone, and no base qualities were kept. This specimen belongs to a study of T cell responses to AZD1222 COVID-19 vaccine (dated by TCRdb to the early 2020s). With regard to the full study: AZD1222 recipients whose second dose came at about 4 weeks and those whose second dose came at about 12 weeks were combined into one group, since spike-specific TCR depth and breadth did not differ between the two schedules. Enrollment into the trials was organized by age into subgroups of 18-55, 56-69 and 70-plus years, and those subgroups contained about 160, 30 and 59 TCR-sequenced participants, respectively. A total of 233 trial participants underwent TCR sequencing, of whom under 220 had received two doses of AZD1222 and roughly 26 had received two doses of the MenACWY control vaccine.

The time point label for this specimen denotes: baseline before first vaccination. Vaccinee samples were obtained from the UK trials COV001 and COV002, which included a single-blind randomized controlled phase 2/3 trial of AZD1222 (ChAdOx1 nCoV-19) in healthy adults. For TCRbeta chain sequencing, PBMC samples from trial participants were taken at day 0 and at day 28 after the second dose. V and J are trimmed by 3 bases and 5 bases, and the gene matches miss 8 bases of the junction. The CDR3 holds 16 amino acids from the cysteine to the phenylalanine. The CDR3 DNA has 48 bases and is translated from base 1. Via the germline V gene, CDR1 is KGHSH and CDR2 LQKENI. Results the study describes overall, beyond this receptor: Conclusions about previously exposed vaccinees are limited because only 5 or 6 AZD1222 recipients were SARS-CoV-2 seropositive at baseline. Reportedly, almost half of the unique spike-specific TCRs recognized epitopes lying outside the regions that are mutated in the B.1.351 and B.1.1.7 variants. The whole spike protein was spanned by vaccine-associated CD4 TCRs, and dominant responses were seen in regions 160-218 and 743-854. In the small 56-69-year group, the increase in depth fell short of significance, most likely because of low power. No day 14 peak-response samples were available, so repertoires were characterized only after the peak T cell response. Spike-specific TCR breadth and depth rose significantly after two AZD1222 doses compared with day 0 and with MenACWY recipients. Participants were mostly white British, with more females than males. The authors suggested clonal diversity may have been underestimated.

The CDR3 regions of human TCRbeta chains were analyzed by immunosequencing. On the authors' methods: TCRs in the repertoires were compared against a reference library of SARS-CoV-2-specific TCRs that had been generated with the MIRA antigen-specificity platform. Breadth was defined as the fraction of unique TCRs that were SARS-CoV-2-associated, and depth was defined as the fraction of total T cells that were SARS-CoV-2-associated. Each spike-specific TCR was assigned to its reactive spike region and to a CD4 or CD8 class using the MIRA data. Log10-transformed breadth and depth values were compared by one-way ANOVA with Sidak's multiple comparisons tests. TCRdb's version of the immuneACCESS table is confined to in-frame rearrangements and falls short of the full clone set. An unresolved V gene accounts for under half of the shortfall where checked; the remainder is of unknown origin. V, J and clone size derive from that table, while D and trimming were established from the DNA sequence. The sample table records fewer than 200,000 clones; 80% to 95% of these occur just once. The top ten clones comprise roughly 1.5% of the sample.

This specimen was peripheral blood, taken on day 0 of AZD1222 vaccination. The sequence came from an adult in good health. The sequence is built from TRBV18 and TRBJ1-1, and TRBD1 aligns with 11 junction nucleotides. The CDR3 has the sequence CASSPRTGGIETEAFF. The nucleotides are TGTGCCAGCTCACCCCGGACAGGGGGCATAGAAACTGAAGCTTTCTTT.